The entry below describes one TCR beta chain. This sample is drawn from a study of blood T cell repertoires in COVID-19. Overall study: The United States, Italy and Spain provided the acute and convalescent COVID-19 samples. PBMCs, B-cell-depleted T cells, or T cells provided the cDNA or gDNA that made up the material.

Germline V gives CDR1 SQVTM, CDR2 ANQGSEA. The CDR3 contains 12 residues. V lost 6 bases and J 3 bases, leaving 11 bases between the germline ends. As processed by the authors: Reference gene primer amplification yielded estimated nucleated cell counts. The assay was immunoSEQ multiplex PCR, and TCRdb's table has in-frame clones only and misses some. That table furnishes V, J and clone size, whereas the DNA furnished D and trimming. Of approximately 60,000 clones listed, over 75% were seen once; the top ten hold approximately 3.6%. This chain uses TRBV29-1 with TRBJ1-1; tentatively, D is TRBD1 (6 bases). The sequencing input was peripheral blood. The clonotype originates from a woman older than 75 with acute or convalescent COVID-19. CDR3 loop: CSVGADHTEAFF. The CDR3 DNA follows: TGCAGCGTGGGGGCGGATCACACTGAAGCTTTCTTT.